A selection of T cell receptor beta chains follows, all from one sample in a study of cytomegalovirus exposure and HLA in healthy donors. Profiling relied on immunoSEQ multiplex PCR, and the TCRdb table lists in-frame clones only, not all of them. The sample lists about 150,000 clones; under 70% were seen once. The sequenced material came from PBMCs. These receptor sequences come from a woman aged 25-40 years in good health and CMV-seropositive. CDR3s include the opening cysteine and the closing phenylalanine or tryptophan. The order of the fields is J gene, D gene, V gene, CDR3 protein. A D gene is named only where the DNA matches it firmly.

TRBJ2-2	TRBD2	TRBV5-1	CASSLELAGGVAGELFF
TRBJ1-1	.	TRBV7-9	CASSLVWGPGTEAFF
TRBJ1-4	.	TRBV5-8	CASSLNPGTQGEKLFF
TRBJ1-6	.	TRBV5-5	CASSLTGDNSPLHF
TRBJ2-7	TRBD2	TRBV6-5	CASSPWEGSHEQYF
TRBJ1-4	TRBD1	TRBV19	CASSISQGAEKLFF
TRBJ1-3	.	TRBV6-5	CASEGYGNTIYF
TRBJ1-1	.	TRBV19	CASITGARGSEAFF
TRBJ1-3	.	TRBV12-5	CASGLGNTIYF
TRBJ2-4	.	TRBV7-2	CARRQENKNIQYF
TRBJ1-2	.	TRBV10-2	CASSDGAGLSYGYTF
TRBJ1-5	.	TRBV7-8	CASSPRKDSNQPQHF
TRBJ1-1	TRBD1	TRBV7-9	CASSRGVGGNVAEAFF
TRBJ2-3	.	TRBV13	CASSDRGGTMWVTQYF
TRBJ2-7	TRBD2	TRBV4-2	CASSPGGTSGSGREDEQYF
TRBJ2-5	.	TRBV7-9	CASRTPYQETQYF
TRBJ2-7	.	TRBV7-2	CASSEVAGTSEQYF
TRBJ1-4	.	TRBV5-1	CASSFRTADEKLFF
TRBJ2-1	TRBD1	TRBV15	CATLETGGHNEQFF
TRBJ2-7	.	TRBV6-6	CASRTASLSYEQYF
TRBJ1-2	.	TRBV5-8	CASWGGTGRNTYGYTF
TRBJ2-3	TRBD2	TRBV6-5	CASQLAGVFTDTQYF
TRBJ2-5	TRBD1	TRBV6-1	CASSAIQGQGARKEQYF
TRBJ1-4	TRBD1	TRBV10-3	CAISEPSDRPGELFF
TRBJ1-1	.	TRBV21-1	CASLRKVRNTEAFF
TRBJ2-7	TRBD1	TRBV2	CASSEAGTDTSYEQYF
TRBJ1-1	.	TRBV29-1	CSVGGRGSDTEAFF
TRBJ2-3	.	TRBV25-1	CASSALAEGTDTQYF
TRBJ1-2	.	TRBV6-5	CASRVGGDGYTF
TRBJ2-3	TRBD1	TRBV4-1	CASSQSTGGPGDTQYF
TRBJ2-5	.	TRBV10-3	CAIRTAIGGPQETQYF
TRBJ1-2	.	TRBV18	CASSPGQRDGYTF
TRBJ2-5	.	TRBV11-3	CASSLESRGQETQYF
TRBJ2-3	.	TRBV2	CASRTDSLGTDTQYF
TRBJ2-1	TRBD2	TRBV27	CASKVGGGSYNEQFF
TRBJ1-2	TRBD1	TRBV5-4	CASTQTGDGYTF
TRBJ1-2	TRBD1	TRBV29-1	CSGRDRANYGYTF
TRBJ2-3	TRBD1	TRBV25-1	CASSDRTGATDTQYF
TRBJ2-3	TRBD1	TRBV28	CASSSGQGTDTQYF
TRBJ2-5	.	TRBV5-1	CASSEQGSKETQYF
TRBJ1-2	.	TRBV5-1	CASSAPGNYGYTF